This T cell receptor beta chain stems from a study of long-term antiretroviral therapy in people with HIV. Before they underwent DNA extraction, samples held 1-10 million cryopreserved PBMC. V lost 4 bases to trimming and J lost 2 bases, with 12 bases between them. The V gene's germline CDR1 is MNHEY and CDR2 SMNVEV (reference sequence). This CDR3 contains 14 residues. The authors ran the immunoSEQ assay, v3.0, at survey level. The protocol was immunoSEQ multiplex PCR, while the TCRdb copy is restricted to in-frame clones and leaves out a portion. Among 15,000 to 20,000 clones listed, under 85% were seen once. Study-wide results and limits: Every time point showed a repertoire led by clones expanded before ART. For ART adherence, viral resistance and therapy changes, no data were available. Possibly under older ART regimens, blood was drawn between about 2003 and 2018.

Note on this clone: What it binds is not known.

Specimen: unsorted PBMCs, collected 2.3 years after starting antiretroviral therapy. The V and J genes are TRBV27 and TRBJ2-7, with D perhaps matching TRBD2 (5 bases). The sequence came from a woman in her thirties or forties with HIV. This chain's CDR3 is CASSSRLTPYEQYF. DNA of the CDR3: TGTGCCAGCAGTTCTCGACTAACTCCCTACGAGCAGTACTTC.